This T cell receptor (beta chain) was profiled in a study of esophageal squamous cell carcinoma under preoperative chemotherapy. Time point noted: after preoperative PTX-NDP chemotherapy. Before surgery, patients were given preoperative paclitaxel-nedaplatin chemotherapy. Overall study findings and caveats: Paclitaxel-nedaplatin therapy caused immediate, substantial clonotype frequency changes.

Of note for this clonotype: As yet, its antigen is unknown. Germline is not matched at one junction end, which may reflect a read error.

Germline V gives CDR1 MNHNS, CDR2 SASEGT. The CDR3 consists of 16 residues. TCRdb ran MiXCR on the PCR reads and lists one entry per CDR3 protein. The sample lists some 11,000 distinct CDR3 sequences; 50% to 70% were seen once. This sequence joins TRBV6-1 and TRBJ2-5; D is perhaps TRBD1 or TRBD2 (6 bases each). The clonotype comes from a human donor with esophageal squamous cell carcinoma. The donor label of this sample is uncertain. The specimen was collected from a patient given preoperative chemotherapy. As DNA, the CDR3 is TGTGCCAGCGCGGGATTTGGGGGCCGCGACCAAGATACGCAGTATTTC. This sequence encodes CASAGFGGRDQDTQYF.